This TCR beta chain was documented in a study of blood T cell repertoires in COVID-19. As originally analysed: The authors estimated nucleated cell counts from reference gene primer amplification. Sequenced by immunoSEQ multiplex PCR; TCRdb stores in-frame clones only, minus some. The DNA was the basis for D and trimming; V, J and clone size are from that table. The table lists some 160,000 clones, nearly 80% of them singletons. The J segment lost 5 bases and the V segment lost 3 bases, leaving 5 bases of the junction unmatched. This CDR3 spans 14 amino acids. The germline gives CDR1 SGDLS, CDR2 YYNGEE. This clone occurred once.

The chain recombines TRBV9 with TRBJ2-1; 7 nucleotides line up with TRBD2. Source material: peripheral blood. The sequence derives from an elderly woman with acute or convalescent COVID-19. In DNA, the CDR3 is TGTGCCAGCAGCGAGCCGGGACTAAACAATGAGCAGTTCTTC. It is translated as CASSEPGLNNEQFF. Filled out from reference TRBV9 and TRBJ2-1, the complete variable domain reads DSGVTQTPKHLITATGQRVTLRCSPRSGDLSVYWYQQSLDQGLQFLIQYYNGEERAKGNILERFSAQQFPDLHSELNLSSLELGDSALYFCASSEPGLNNEQFFGPGTRLTVL.